This T cell receptor (beta chain) originates from a study of T cell changes during pregnancy in multiple sclerosis. The germline gives CDR1 SEHNR, CDR2 FQNEAQ (reference sequence). V shed 5 bases and J 8 bases; nucleotides not matched to a gene: 7. There are 15 residues in the CDR3. The method was immunoSEQ multiplex PCR; TCRdb's version includes in-frame clones alone and lacks a portion of them. The data contain 70,000 to 95,000 clones, approximately 91% of them seen just once; the ten biggest clones take up 1.9%. This receptor was identified in a female donor with multiple sclerosis, enrolled in a pregnancy study. Here the sequenced sample was peripheral blood, taken before pregnancy. The J gene is TRBJ2-1, the V gene TRBV7-9; 12 bases agree with TRBD2. CDR3 sequence (DNA): TGTGCCAGCAGCCAACCTAGCGGGGGGGCTGATGAGCAGTTCTTC. Its translation is CASSQPSGGADEQFF. The full variable domain, its missing parts supplied by reference TRBV7-9 and TRBJ2-1, is DTGVSQNPRHKITKRGQNVTFRCDPISEHNRLYWYRQTLGQGPEFLTYFQNEAQLEKSRLLSDRFSAERPKGSFSTLEIQRTEQGDSAMYLCASSQPSGGADEQFFGPGTRLTVL.